The 13 T cell receptor beta chains in this list originate from one sample, sequenced in a study of cytomegalovirus exposure and HLA in healthy donors. PCR was performed using 60 Vbeta and 13 Jbeta primers. The data were produced by immunoSEQ multiplex PCR, yet TCRdb's version contains in-frame clones alone and is incomplete. The sample has 95,000 to 150,000 clones, 50% to 80% seen once. The sequenced material came from PBMCs. The receptor source for this set is a middle-aged woman in good health and CMV-seropositive.

V usage is TRBV4-1 and J usage is TRBJ2-3, with D perhaps matching TRBD2 (5 bases). V was shortened by 4 bases and J by 0 bases, with 11 bases between the two germline ends. The V gene's germline CDR1 is MGHRA and CDR2 YSYEKL. The length of the CDR3 is 15 residues. CDR3 in DNA: TGCGCCAGCAGCCGTTCCGAGGGCAGCACAGATACGCAGTATTTT. Protein sequence: CASSRSEGSTDTQYF.

The chain employs TRBV25-1 and TRBJ2-7; D not certain. Trimming left V 2 bases short and J 6 bases short, with 5 bases between. CDR1 MGHDK and CDR2 SYGVNS come from the germline V gene. The CDR3 loop spans 11 amino acids. CDR3 in amino acids: CASSEGVEQYF. The CDR3 nucleotides read TGTGCCAGCAGTGAAGGAGTCGAGCAGTACTTC.

This clone showed up just once. This chain links TRBV19 with TRBJ2-7; 8 bases are a match to TRBD1. V trimming: 3 bases; J trimming: 5 bases; junction bases outside the gene matches: 12. The CDR3 is 16 residues long. CDR1 LNHDA and CDR2 SQIVND come from the germline V gene (reference sequence). The CDR3 protein is CASSIKRQGISHEQYF. For the CDR3, the DNA is TGTGCCAGTAGTATCAAAAGACAGGGGATTTCCCACGAGCAGTACTTC.

The sample holds a few counts of this clone. The V and J genes are TRBV28 and TRBJ1-1; D ambiguous. Trimming left V 5 bases short and J 0 bases short, with 13 bases between. The CDR3 consists of 15 residues. The germline CDR1 and CDR2 sequences are MDHEN and SYDVKM. The CDR3 is CASSPGGLLNTEAFF. CDR3 sequence (DNA): TGTGCCAGCAGTCCGGGAGGCCTCCTGAACACTGAAGCTTTCTTT.

V is TRBV6-6 and J is TRBJ2-5, with D hard to call. This CDR3 comprises 13 residues. The V gene's germline CDR1 is MNHNY and CDR2 SVGAGI (reference sequence). The V end lost 8 bases, the J end lost 5 bases, and 15 bases lay between the germline ends. The CDR3, as DNA: TGTGCCAGCGGCCCGCCCCCCGGGGAGACCCAGTACTTC. Translation gives CASGPPPGETQYF.

The chain has TRBV4-1 and TRBJ2-1; 10 bases fit TRBD2. The V and J ends lost 3 bases and 5 bases, in that order; junction bases with no gene match: 7. The CDR3 is 16 residues long. Germline assignment: CDR1 MGHRA and CDR2 YSYEKL. The CDR3 here is CASSHPGLAADNEQFF. Written as DNA, the CDR3 is TGCGCCAGCAGCCACCCTGGACTAGCGGCGGACAATGAGCAGTTCTTC.

J is TRBJ1-2 and V is TRBV19; TRBD1 matches at 7 bases. Germline V gene lookup returns CDR1 LNHDA and CDR2 SQIVND (reference sequence). The J segment lost 2 bases and the V segment lost 1 base, leaving 10 bases of the junction unmatched. This CDR3 has 17 residues. The CDR3 bases are TGTGCCAGTAGTATAGGAGGACAGGCCGGTGGGAACTATGGCTACACCTTC. The encoded protein is CASSIGGQAGGNYGYTF.

The V and J genes are TRBV7-9 and TRBJ2-2, with D unresolved. Trimming stripped 4 bases from V and 4 bases from J, with 16 bases between. The CDR3 loop spans 16 amino acids. The germline gives CDR1 SEHNR, CDR2 FQNEAQ (reference sequence). CDR3 residues: CASSSSLLGSTGELFF. The CDR3 nucleotides read TGTGCCAGCAGCTCCAGCCTCCTCGGGTCCACCGGGGAGCTGTTTTTT. Full variable domain (rest looked up from reference TRBV7-9 and TRBJ2-2): DTGVSQNPRHKITKRGQNVTFRCDPISEHNRLYWYRQTLGQGPEFLTYFQNEAQLEKSRLLSDRFSAERPKGSFSTLEIQRTEQGDSAMYLCASSSSLLGSTGELFFGEGSRLTVL.

The rearrangement joins TRBV9 to TRBJ1-2; TRBD1 is a possible D gene (6 bases). Trimming took 3 bases from V and 3 from J, leaving 15 bases between them. This CDR3 is 15 amino acids long. The germline CDR1 and CDR2 sequences are SGDLS and YYNGEE. The CDR3 sequence: CASSAGGWTDYGYTF. Here the CDR3 DNA reads TGTGCCAGCAGCGCGGGTGGGTGGACAGACTATGGCTACACCTTC.

CDR3 bases: TGCGCCAGCAGCTTGGGGGTCGAGGCGGGGACAGATACGCAGTATTTT. Translated, it gives CASSLGVEAGTDTQYF. The chain has TRBV5-1 and TRBJ2-3; a weak D match, TRBD2 (6 bases). V was shortened by 0 bases and J by 3 bases, with 14 bases between the two germline ends. Germline values: CDR1 SGHRS, CDR2 YFSETQ. This CDR3 is 16 amino acids long.

This sequence joins TRBV19 and TRBJ1-1, with 7 bases identical to TRBD1. Germline CDR1 and CDR2: LNHDA and SQIVND (reference sequence). V gave up 7 bases and J gave up 4 bases; unmatched junction bases: 6. The CDR3 has 13 amino acids. CDR3 DNA sequence: TGTGCCAGTACCGAAGAGGGGGCCACTGAAGCTTTCTTT. It is translated as CASTEEGATEAFF.

The chain is built from TRBV11-3 and TRBJ2-7; D is possibly TRBD2 (6 bases). The V end lost 6 bases, the J end lost 0 bases, and 9 bases lay between the germline ends. The CDR3 sequence is 13 residues long. From germline, CDR1 is SGHNT and CDR2 YENEEA. As DNA, the CDR3 is TGTGCCAGCAGTCCCGGGGGCTCCTACGAGCAGTACTTC. This gives the protein CASSPGGSYEQYF.

This chain links TRBV6-5 with TRBJ2-1; the D gene is possibly TRBD1 (6 bases). This CDR3 is built from 15 residues. From germline, CDR1 is MNHEY and CDR2 SVGAGI. V was shortened by 6 bases and J by 2 bases, with 14 bases between the two germline ends. The CDR3 protein is CASSPQGFAYNEQFF. For the CDR3, the DNA is TGTGCCAGCAGCCCACAGGGATTTGCCTACAATGAGCAGTTCTTC.